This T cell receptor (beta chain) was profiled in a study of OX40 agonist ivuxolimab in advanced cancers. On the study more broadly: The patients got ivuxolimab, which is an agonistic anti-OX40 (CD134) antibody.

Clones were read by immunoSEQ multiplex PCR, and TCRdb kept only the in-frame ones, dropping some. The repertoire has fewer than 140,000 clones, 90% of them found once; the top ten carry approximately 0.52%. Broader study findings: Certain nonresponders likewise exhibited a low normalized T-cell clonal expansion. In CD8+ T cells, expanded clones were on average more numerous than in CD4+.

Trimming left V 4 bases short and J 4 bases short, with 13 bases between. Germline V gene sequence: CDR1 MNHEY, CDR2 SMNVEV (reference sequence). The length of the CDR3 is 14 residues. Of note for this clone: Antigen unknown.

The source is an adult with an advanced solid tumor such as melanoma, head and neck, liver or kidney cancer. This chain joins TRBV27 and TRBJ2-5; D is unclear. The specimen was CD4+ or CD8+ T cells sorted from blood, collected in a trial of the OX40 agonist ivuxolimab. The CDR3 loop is CASSSPAVGETQYF. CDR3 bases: TGTGCCAGCAGTTCACCGGCTGTGGGAGAGACCCAGTACTTC.